A single sample is the source of the 4 T cell receptor beta chains below, sequenced in a study of blood T cell repertoires in COVID-19. Profiling relied on immunoSEQ multiplex PCR, and the TCRdb table lists in-frame clones only, not all of them. The table shows about 200,000 clones, with about 91% occurring only once. Sequencing was performed on peripheral blood. Every receptor here comes from a woman aged 40 to 49 with acute or convalescent COVID-19.

The chain couples TRBV6-4 to TRBJ2-4, with 10 bases identical to TRBD2. Germline-derived CDR1 and CDR2 are MRHNA and SNTAGT. The CDR3 spans 15 residues. With 2 bases clipped from V and 6 bases from J, the junction kept 4 bases outside the gene matches. The CDR3 region has the DNA TGTGCCAGCAGTGACCCGACTAGCGGGCCAAACATTCAGTACTTC. Protein: CASSDPTSGPNIQYF.

This clone was seen once. J is TRBJ1-6 and V is TRBV5-1; TRBD1 is a possible D gene (5 bases). The CDR3 loop spans 16 amino acids. Trimming cost V 3 bases and J 6 bases, with 16 bases left between them. Germline CDR1 and CDR2: SGHRS and YFSETQ. The chain's CDR3 is CASSSTGAVFNSPLHF. The CDR3 nucleotides read TGCGCCAGCAGCTCTACTGGGGCCGTTTTTAATTCACCCCTCCACTTT.

V is TRBV5-1 and J is TRBJ2-7; D is possibly TRBD2 (5 bases). Per germline, CDR1 SGHRS and CDR2 YFSETQ. Trimming cost V 0 bases and J 5 bases, with 9 bases left between them. This CDR3 has 13 amino acids. As DNA, the CDR3 is TGCGCCAGCAGCTTGGGAGGGAGCCACGAGCAGTACGTC. It specifies CASSLGGSHEQYV.

The chain has TRBV5-4 and TRBJ2-1; 8 bases line up with TRBD2. The CDR3 has 16 residues. V gave up 0 bases and J gave up 0 bases; unmatched junction bases: 2. Germline lookup yields CDR1 SGHNT and CDR2 YYREEE (reference sequence). CDR3 amino acids: CASSLALAVSYNEQFF. The CDR3 coding sequence is TGTGCCAGCAGCTTGGCACTAGCGGTCTCCTACAATGAGCAGTTCTTC.